The rows below give T cell receptor beta chains drawn from one sample of a study of T cell responses to AZD1222 COVID-19 vaccine. Method: immunoSEQ multiplex PCR; TCRdb's copy keeps in-frame clones and lacks some. The sample has 80,000 to 95,000 clones; around nine tenths are singletons. Sequenced here: peripheral blood, sampled 28 days after the second AZD1222 dose. The source of these receptors is an adult who received the AZD1222 COVID-19 vaccine. Both conserved end residues are part of each CDR3. A D gene is named only where the DNA matches it firmly. Size is omitted from some rows. Given values are once, few, many or a class for expanded clones.

abundance,j_gene,d_gene,v_gene,CDR3aa,CDR3nt
.,TRBJ1-2,TRBD1,TRBV7-3,CASSPTKGTVYGYTF,TGTGCCAGCAGCCCAACAAAAGGGACAGTCTATGGCTACACCTTC
.,TRBJ2-2,TRBD2,TRBV7-2,CASRQGLAGPRGTGELFF,TGTGCCAGCAGGCAGGGACTAGCGGGGCCCCGGGGCACCGGGGAGCTGTTTTTT
once,TRBJ2-3,TRBD2,TRBV6-1,CASSEWWVERGDTDTQYF,TGTGCCAGCAGTGAATGGTGGGTGGAGCGGGGCGACACAGATACGCAGTATTTT
.,TRBJ1-1,.,TRBV28,CASRGGTEAFF,TGTGCCAGCAGGGGCGGCACTGAAGCTTTCTTT
.,TRBJ1-1,TRBD1,TRBV2,CASSSDRGLAEAFF,TGTGCCAGCAGTTCTGACAGGGGGCTAGCAGAAGCTTTCTTT
once,TRBJ1-6,.,TRBV7-2,CASSFGENSPLHF,TGTGCCAGCAGCTTCGGTGAGAATTCACCCCTCCACTTT
.,TRBJ1-1,TRBD1,TRBV5-1,CASSLAGGRTEAFF,TGCGCCAGCAGCTTGGCAGGGGGCCGTACTGAAGCTTTCTTT
.,TRBJ2-7,TRBD1,TRBV27,CASSFATGSYEQYF,TGTGCCAGCAGTTTTGCGACAGGGTCCTACGAGCAGTACTTC
.,TRBJ1-1,.,TRBV5-1,CASSLRGQGTEAFF,TGCGCCAGCAGCTTGAGAGGGCAGGGCACTGAAGCTTTCTTT
.,TRBJ1-1,.,TRBV18,CASSPNIADTEAFF,TGTGCCAGCTCACCGAACATAGCTGACACTGAAGCTTTCTTT
.,TRBJ1-5,.,TRBV10-1,CASSDSNQPQHF,TGCGCCAGCAGTGACAGCAATCAGCCCCAGCATTTT
.,TRBJ2-1,TRBD2,TRBV10-3,CAISDSRGLDNEQFF,TGTGCCATCAGTGACTCGAGGGGACTAGACAATGAGCAGTTCTTC
.,TRBJ2-7,.,TRBV3-1/TRBV3-2,CASSQGGKPYEQYF,TGTGCCAGCAGCCAAGGGGGGAAACCCTACGAGCAGTACTTC
.,TRBJ1-2,.,TRBV20-1,CSASPRGQSLSNYGYTF,TGCAGTGCTAGTCCAAGAGGACAGAGTCTTTCTAACTATGGCTACACCTTC
.,TRBJ1-2,.,TRBV12-3/TRBV12-4,CASSPTGLGGYTF,TGTGCCAGCAGCCCTACAGGGTTGGGGGGCTACACCTTC
.,TRBJ1-1,.,TRBV5-4,CASSSPAGGRGVSTEAFF,TGTGCCAGCAGCTCTCCGGCCGGGGGGCGCGGGGTTAGCACTGAAGCTTTCTTT
.,TRBJ1-2,.,TRBV24-1,CATSDENTNYGYTF,TGTGCCACCAGTGATGAGAACACCAACTATGGCTACACCTTC
.,TRBJ1-5,.,TRBV6-6,CASSPGHNQPQHF,TGTGCCAGCAGTCCAGGGCACAATCAGCCCCAGCATTTT
.,TRBJ2-7,TRBD1,TRBV13,CASSHTTGVTYEQYF,TGTGCCAGCAGCCATACCACAGGGGTCACCTACGAGCAGTACTTC
.,TRBJ1-1,.,TRBV11-2,CASSPRDTEAFF,TGTGCCAGCAGCCCTAGGGACACTGAAGCTTTCTTT
.,TRBJ1-1,.,TRBV30,CAWSQGSTEAFF,TGTGCCTGGAGTCAGGGGAGCACTGAAGCTTTCTTT
.,TRBJ1-5,.,TRBV2,CASRNRIRDSNQPQHF,TGTGCCAGCAGGAACCGAATCCGGGACAGCAATCAGCCCCAGCATTTT
.,TRBJ2-5,TRBD1,TRBV11-2,CASSWDRVFGTQYF,TGTGCCAGCAGCTGGGACAGGGTCTTCGGGACCCAGTACTTC
.,TRBJ2-2,.,TRBV20-1,CSASSVGELFF,TGCAGTGCTAGCTCGGTAGGGGAGCTGTTTTTT
.,TRBJ2-7,.,TRBV7-9,CASSFGQTYEQYF,TGTGCCAGCAGCTTCGGACAGACCTACGAGCAGTACTTC
.,TRBJ1-4,.,TRBV29-1,CSVGGEVANEKLFF,TGCAGCGTTGGGGGAGAAGTGGCTAATGAAAAACTGTTTTTT
.,TRBJ1-2,TRBD1,TRBV2,CASRKTGSDYGYTF,TGTGCCAGCAGAAAGACAGGGTCAGACTATGGCTACACCTTC
.,TRBJ2-1,.,TRBV11-3,CASSRENRGAGSYNEQFF,TGTGCCAGCAGCCGCGAAAACCGGGGGGCGGGCTCCTACAATGAGCAGTTCTTC
once,TRBJ2-4,.,TRBV10-1,CASIPREPGGAKNIQYF,TGCGCCAGCATTCCCCGGGAGCCCGGAGGGGCCAAAAACATTCAGTACTTC
.,TRBJ1-2,TRBD1,TRBV2,CASSALPGTGGASNYGYTF,TGTGCCAGCAGTGCCCTTCCCGGGACAGGGGGTGCATCTAACTATGGCTACACCTTC
.,TRBJ1-2,TRBD1,TRBV5-5,CASSQGQGANRGYTF,TGTGCCAGCAGCCAGGGACAGGGGGCTAATCGTGGCTACACCTTC
once,TRBJ1-1,TRBD1,TRBV6-5,CASSPRGQGEAFF,TGTGCCAGCAGTCCACGAGGACAGGGAGAAGCTTTCTTT
once,TRBJ1-5,TRBD1,TRBV9,CASSADRNDQPQHF,TGTGCCAGCAGCGCGGACAGGAACGATCAGCCCCAGCATTTT
.,TRBJ1-2,.,TRBV7-2,CASSLDGYLDGYTF,TGTGCCAGCAGCTTAGATGGGTATTTGGATGGCTACACCTTC
.,TRBJ2-1,TRBD2,TRBV6-4,CASSEGLAGGNEQFF,TGTGCCAGCAGTGAAGGACTAGCGGGGGGAAATGAGCAGTTCTTC
.,TRBJ2-1,.,TRBV28,CASTTYNEQFF,TGTGCCAGCACGACGTACAATGAGCAGTTCTTC
.,TRBJ1-6,.,TRBV5-5,CASSSRGTNSQNYNSPLHF,TGTGCCAGCAGTTCCAGGGGTACAAACTCTCAGAACTATAATTCACCCCTCCACTTT
.,TRBJ2-1,TRBD2,TRBV5-4,CASSLAGGGAINEQFF,TGTGCCAGCAGCTTGGCAGGCGGGGGGGCTATCAATGAGCAGTTCTTC
.,TRBJ2-1,.,TRBV3-1/TRBV3-2,CASSQEWGYNEQFF,TGTGCCAGCAGCCAAGAATGGGGTTACAATGAGCAGTTCTTC
.,TRBJ2-7,.,TRBV12-3/TRBV12-4,CASRGRAYEQYF,TGTGCCAGCAGGGGCAGAGCCTACGAGCAGTACTTC